This T cell receptor (beta chain) was captured in a study of cytomegalovirus exposure and HLA in healthy donors. Study as a whole: Around 80 million unique TCRs from HLA-typed donors were held in an early data release.

Use of 60 Vbeta and 13 Jbeta primers characterized the PCR. The table came from immunoSEQ multiplex PCR; TCRdb's copy has only in-frame clones and leaves some out. The profile shows approximately 280,000 clones, around nine tenths of them singletons. As to this clone: Antigen specificity is unknown.

CDR3 size: 14 residues. Looked up from germline, CDR1 is ENHRY and CDR2 is SYGVKD. V shed 2 bases and J shed 3 bases, with 8 bases lying between them. General study points: The study carried out a later analysis of TCR beta sequences. It associated approximately 17,000 of them with specific HLA alleles at a false discovery rate of 0.05. It was reported that TCR beta sequences correctly inferred the HLA-A and HLA-B alleles for most subjects.

The clonotype was recovered from a woman between 18 and 30 years old in good health and CMV-seronegative. The specimen was PBMCs. The chain employs TRBV10-3 and TRBJ1-5; D ambiguous. DNA of the CDR3: TGTGCCATCAGTGAGATCGGAGACAATCAGCCCCAGCATTTT. Protein product: CAISEIGDNQPQHF.